This T cell receptor (beta chain) is drawn from a study of cytomegalovirus exposure and HLA in healthy donors. Overall study context: T cells numbering around 200 million yielded approximately 100 million unique TCR beta sequences in an earlier analysis. HLA-typed donors were the source of approximately 88 million unique TCRs, which an early data release held.

60 Vbeta and 13 Jbeta primers were used in PCR. Sequencing was performed with immunoSEQ multiplex PCR; in TCRdb, only in-frame clones are kept and a portion is missing. The table for this sample gives around 100,000 clones. Trimming took off 5 bases at V and 6 bases at J, with 13 bases between the two ends. This CDR3 is 14 amino acids long. Germline loops: CDR1 SSHAT, CDR2 FNYEAQ (reference sequence). This clonotype was sampled from a man aged 40-49 years in good health and CMV-seronegative. The sequenced material came from PBMCs. The chain is built from TRBV7-7 and TRBJ2-2, with D perhaps matching TRBD1 (6 bases). The CDR3: CASSVQGFSGELFF. The CDR3 DNA reads as TGTGCCAGCAGCGTTCAGGGGTTCTCCGGGGAGCTGTTTTTT.